Described below is a single T cell receptor beta chain sequence and its context. Its antigen is not known. The sample belongs to a study of cytomegalovirus exposure and HLA in healthy donors. In the PCR, 60 Vbeta and 13 Jbeta primers were used. Assay: immunoSEQ multiplex PCR; the TCRdb copy retains only in-frame clones and omits some. The sample has about 160,000 clones, roughly 80% seen once. Germline V CDR1 and CDR2: WNHNN, SYGVQD (reference sequence). This CDR3 has 12 amino acids. V was cut by 7 bases and J by 5 bases, with 11 bases left in between. The study, taken as a whole, reports: Follow-up analysis found HLA locus-dependent TCR association rates, highest for DRB1 and lowest for HLA-C. Later on, a genetic analysis was performed. It linked a missense variant in DCLRE1C with V- and J-gene trimming of TCR beta.

The chain is built from TRBV10-1 and TRBJ2-5; D might be TRBD1 (5 bases). Sequenced material: PBMCs. This clonotype was obtained from a boy younger than 10 in good health and CMV-seronegative. For the CDR3, the DNA is TGCGCCAGCAATATAAGGGGTGAGACCCAGTACTTC. Protein sequence: CASNIRGETQYF.